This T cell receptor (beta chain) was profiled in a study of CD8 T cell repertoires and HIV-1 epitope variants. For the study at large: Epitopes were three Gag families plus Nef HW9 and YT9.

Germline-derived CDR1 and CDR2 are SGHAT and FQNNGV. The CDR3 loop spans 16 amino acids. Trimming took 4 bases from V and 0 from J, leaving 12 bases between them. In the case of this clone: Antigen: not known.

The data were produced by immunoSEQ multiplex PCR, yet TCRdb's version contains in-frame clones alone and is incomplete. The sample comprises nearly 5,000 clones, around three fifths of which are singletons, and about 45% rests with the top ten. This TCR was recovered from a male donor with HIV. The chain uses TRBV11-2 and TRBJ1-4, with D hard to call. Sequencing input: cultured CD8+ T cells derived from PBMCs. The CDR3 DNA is TGTGCCAGCAGCTCAACGGACGGAGCAACTAATGAAAAACTGTTTTTT. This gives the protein CASSSTDGATNEKLFF.